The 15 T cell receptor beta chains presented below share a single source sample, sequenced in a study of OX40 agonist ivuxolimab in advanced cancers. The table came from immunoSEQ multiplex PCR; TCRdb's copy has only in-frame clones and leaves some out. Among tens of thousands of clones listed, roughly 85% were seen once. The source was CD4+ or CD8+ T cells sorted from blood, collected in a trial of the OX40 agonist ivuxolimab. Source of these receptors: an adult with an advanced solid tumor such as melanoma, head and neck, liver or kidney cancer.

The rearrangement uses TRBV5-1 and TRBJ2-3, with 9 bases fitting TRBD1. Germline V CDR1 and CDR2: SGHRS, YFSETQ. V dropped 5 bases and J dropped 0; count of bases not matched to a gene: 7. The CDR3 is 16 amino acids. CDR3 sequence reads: CASRYRDRASTDTQYF. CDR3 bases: TGCGCCAGCAGATACCGGGACAGGGCTAGCACAGATACGCAGTATTTT.

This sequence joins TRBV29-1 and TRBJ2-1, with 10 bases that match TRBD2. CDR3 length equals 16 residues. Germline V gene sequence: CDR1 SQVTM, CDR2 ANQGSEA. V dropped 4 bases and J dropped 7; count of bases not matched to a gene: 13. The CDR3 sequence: CSVVRGASGSQNEQFF. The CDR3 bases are TGCAGCGTTGTCAGGGGGGCTAGCGGGAGTCAAAATGAGCAGTTCTTC.

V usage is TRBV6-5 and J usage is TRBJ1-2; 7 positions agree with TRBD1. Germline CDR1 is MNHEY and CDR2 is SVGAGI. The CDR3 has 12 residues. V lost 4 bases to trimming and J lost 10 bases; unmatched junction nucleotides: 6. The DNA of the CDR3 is TGTGCCAGCAGTTCCACTACAGGGGCCTACACCTTC. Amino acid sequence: CASSSTTGAYTF.

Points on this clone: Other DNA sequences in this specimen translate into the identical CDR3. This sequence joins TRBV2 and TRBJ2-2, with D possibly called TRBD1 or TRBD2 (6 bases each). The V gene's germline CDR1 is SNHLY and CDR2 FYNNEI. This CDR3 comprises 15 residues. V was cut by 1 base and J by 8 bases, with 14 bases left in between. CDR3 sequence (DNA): TGTGCCAGCAGTGAAGAGGGTAGGGGGGTAGGGGAGCTGTTTTTT. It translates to CASSEEGRGVGELFF.

In nucleotides, the CDR3 is TGTGCCAGCAGTAGCGGGACTTACAATGAGCAGTTCTTC. Its translation: CASSSGTYNEQFF. V and J are TRBV2 and TRBJ2-1; 7 nucleotides match TRBD2. CDR1 and CDR2 (germline): SNHLY, FYNNEI. The CDR3 runs 13 residues. J gave up 4 bases and V 5 bases, and 2 bases lay outside the gene matches.

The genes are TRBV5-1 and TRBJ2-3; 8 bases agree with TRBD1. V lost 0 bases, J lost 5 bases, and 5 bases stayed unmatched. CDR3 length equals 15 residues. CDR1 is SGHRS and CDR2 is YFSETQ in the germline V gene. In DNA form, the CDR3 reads TGCGCCAGCAGCTTGGCCCAGGGGGCGCAAGATACGCAGTATTTT. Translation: CASSLAQGAQDTQYF.

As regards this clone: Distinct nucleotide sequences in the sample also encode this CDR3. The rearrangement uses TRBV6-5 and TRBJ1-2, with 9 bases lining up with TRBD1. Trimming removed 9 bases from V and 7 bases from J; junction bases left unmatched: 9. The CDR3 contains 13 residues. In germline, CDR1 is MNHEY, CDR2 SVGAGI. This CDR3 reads CASSAQGAGGYTF. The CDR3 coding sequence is TGTGCCAGTAGCGCACAGGGGGCCGGTGGCTACACCTTC.

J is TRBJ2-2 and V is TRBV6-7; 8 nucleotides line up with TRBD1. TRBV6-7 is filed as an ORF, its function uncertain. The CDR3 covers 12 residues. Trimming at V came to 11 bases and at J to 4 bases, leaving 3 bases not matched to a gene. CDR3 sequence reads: CAGQGSTGELFF. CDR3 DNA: TGTGCCGGACAGGGTTCCACCGGGGAGCTGTTTTTT.

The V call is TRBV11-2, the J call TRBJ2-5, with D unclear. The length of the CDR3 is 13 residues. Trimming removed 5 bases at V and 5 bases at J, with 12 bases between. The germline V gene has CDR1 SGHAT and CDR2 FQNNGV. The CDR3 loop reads CASSLLSRETQYF. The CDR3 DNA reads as TGTGCCAGCAGCCTTTTATCCAGGGAGACCCAGTACTTC.

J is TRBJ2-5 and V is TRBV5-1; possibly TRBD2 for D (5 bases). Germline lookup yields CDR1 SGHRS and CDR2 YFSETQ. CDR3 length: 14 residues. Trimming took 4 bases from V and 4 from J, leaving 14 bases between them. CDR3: CASSLRETGETQYF. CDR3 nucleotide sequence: TGCGCCAGCAGCCTGAGGGAGACCGGAGAGACCCAGTACTTC.

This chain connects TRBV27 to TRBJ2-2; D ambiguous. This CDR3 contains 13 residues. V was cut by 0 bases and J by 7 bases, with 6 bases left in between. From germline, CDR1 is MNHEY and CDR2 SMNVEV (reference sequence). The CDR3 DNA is TGTGCCAGCAGTTTATCGAAGGGCGGGGAGCTGTTTTTT. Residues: CASSLSKGGELFF.

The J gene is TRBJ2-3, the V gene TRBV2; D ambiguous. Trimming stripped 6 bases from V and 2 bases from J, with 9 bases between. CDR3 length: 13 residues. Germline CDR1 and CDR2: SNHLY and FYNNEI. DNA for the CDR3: TGTGCCAGCAGAGAGCTGTCCACAGATACGCAGTATTTT. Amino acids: CASRELSTDTQYF.

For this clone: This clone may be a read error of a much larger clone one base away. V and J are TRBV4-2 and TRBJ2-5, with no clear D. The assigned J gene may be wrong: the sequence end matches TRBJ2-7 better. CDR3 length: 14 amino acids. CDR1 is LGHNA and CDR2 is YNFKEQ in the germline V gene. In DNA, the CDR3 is TGTGCCAGCAGCCAAGACAGGCGCTCCCACGAGCAGTACTTC. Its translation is CASSQDRRSHEQYF.

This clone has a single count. The CDR3 protein is CASSQVIGTGGTDTQYF. The CDR3 DNA is TGTGCCAGCAGCCAAGTAATCGGGACAGGGGGCACAGATACGCAGTATTTT. The chain combines TRBV4-2 with TRBJ2-3; 10 bases match TRBD1. After removal of 1 base from V and 1 base from J, the junction contained 5 bases not matched to a gene. CDR1 is LGHNA, CDR2 YNFKEQ, per germline. The CDR3 covers 17 residues.

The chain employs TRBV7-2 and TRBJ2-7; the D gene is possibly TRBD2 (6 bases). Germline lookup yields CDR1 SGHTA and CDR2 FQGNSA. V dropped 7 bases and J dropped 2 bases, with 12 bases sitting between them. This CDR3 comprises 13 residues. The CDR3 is CASNPGGPYEQYF. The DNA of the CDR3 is TGTGCCAGCAATCCCGGGGGTCCCTACGAGCAGTACTTC.